This T cell receptor beta chain emerged from a study of blood T cell repertoires in COVID-19. In the study overall: Specimens from acute and convalescent COVID-19 originated in the United States, Italy and Spain. In each case, the material was cDNA or gDNA derived from T cells, B-cell-depleted T cells, or PBMCs.

In the original analysis: Reference gene primer amplification gave nucleated cell count estimates. Measured with immunoSEQ multiplex PCR; TCRdb has only the in-frame clones, and not every one. V, J and clone size derive from that table, while D and trimming were established from the DNA sequence. This sample yields around 200,000 clones, of which about 84% are seen a single time; around 6.8% belongs to the top ten. The germline gives CDR1 SGHRS, CDR2 YFSETQ. Germline trimming cut 4 bases from V and 9 bases from J; bases unmatched to any gene: 5. This CDR3 has 14 amino acids. The rearrangement links TRBV5-1 to TRBJ1-6, with 9 bases identical to TRBD1. Sequenced sample: peripheral blood. The source is a human donor in a cohort sampled during active COVID-19. The CDR3 DNA follows: TGCGCCAGCAGCCTGGGACAGGGTAGTTCACCCCTCCACTTT. It encodes CASSLGQGSSPLHF.